The clone carrying this T cell receptor beta chain was observed a single time. The sample originates from a study of blood T cell repertoires in COVID-19. For the study at large: COVID-19 samples from acute and convalescent phases originated in the United States, Italy and Spain. Sample material is recorded as cDNA or gDNA derived from T cells, B-cell-depleted T cells, or PBMCs.

In the authors' workflow: Cell counts per sample came from amplifying reference gene primers. Method: immunoSEQ multiplex PCR; TCRdb's copy keeps in-frame clones and lacks some. The DNA was the basis for D and trimming; V, J and clone size are from that table. The sample consists of about 120,000 clones, 78% of them appearing once. Material for sequencing was peripheral blood. This clonotype was sampled from a man between 65 and 85 years old with acute or convalescent COVID-19.

CDR3 in DNA: TGTGCCAGCAGTAAACAGCGGGACAGGGTTTATGGCTACACCTTC. This sequence encodes CASSKQRDRVYGYTF. This chain links TRBV6-5 with TRBJ1-2; TRBD1 matches 9 bases. CDR1 is MNHEY and CDR2 is SVGAGI in the germline V gene. The CDR3 loop spans 15 amino acids. V lost 5 bases, J lost 5 bases, and 9 bases stayed unmatched.